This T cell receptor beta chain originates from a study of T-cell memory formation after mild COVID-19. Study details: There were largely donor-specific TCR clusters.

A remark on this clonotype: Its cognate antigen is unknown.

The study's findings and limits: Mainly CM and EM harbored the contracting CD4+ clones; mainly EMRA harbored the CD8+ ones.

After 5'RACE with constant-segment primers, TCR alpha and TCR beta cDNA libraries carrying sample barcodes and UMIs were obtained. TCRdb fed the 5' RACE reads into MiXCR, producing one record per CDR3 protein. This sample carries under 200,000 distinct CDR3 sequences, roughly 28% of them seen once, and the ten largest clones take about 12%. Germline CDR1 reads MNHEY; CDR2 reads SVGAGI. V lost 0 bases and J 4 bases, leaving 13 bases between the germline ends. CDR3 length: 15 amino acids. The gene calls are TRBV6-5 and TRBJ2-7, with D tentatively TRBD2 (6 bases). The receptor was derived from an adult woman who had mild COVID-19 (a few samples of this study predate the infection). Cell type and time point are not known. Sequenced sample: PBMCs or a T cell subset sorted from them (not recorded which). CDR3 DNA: TGTGCCAGCAGTTACTCGTTCGGGAGTTTATACGAGCAGTACTTC. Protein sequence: CASSYSFGSLYEQYF.